Listed here is a single TCR beta chain. The target of this receptor is not known. The input lacks base qualities; no much larger clone sits a single base away. The method was PCR. The instrument was an Illumina HiSeq 2500. To normalize quantification of the TCRbeta repertoire, the TCR libraries were built with molecular barcoding that relied on unique molecular identifiers. TCRdb cleaned the public reads at Q25 with fastp, built clones with MiXCR and kept in-frame beta chains. Under each unique CDR3 protein, matching rows form one entry showing the most common genes and DNA. Within this sample are 610,000 or so distinct CDR3 sequences, with about a quarter of them counted one time only. Under 45% of the sample lies in the top ten. This sample was included in a study of T-cell reconstitution after alpha-beta-depleted transplantation in children listed by TCRdb under 2016. As for the study more broadly: The study quantitatively tracked T-cell immune reconstitution after TCRalphabeta/CD19-depleted allogeneic hematopoietic cell transplantation in children using TCR repertoire profiling.

Study-level results and caveats: The high TCRbeta diversity at day 60 in some patients was ascribed to recipient T cells and intrathymic progenitors that had survived conditioning. Apparently early alphabetaT-cell count recovery about two months after transplant reportedly relied on only several hundred rapidly expanded clones derived from non-depleted graft cells. The frequencies of hyperexpanded clones fell over the following months, and after one year, T-cell counts and TCRbeta diversity were mostly attributed to newly produced T cells.

Sample treatment or condition, as interpreted from the label and publication: allogeneic hematopoietic cell transplantation with graft depleted of TCRalphabeta T cells and CD19 B cells. Transplant recipients were children who received TCRalphabeta/CD19-depleted allogeneic hematopoietic cell grafts. The CDR3 measures 13 amino acids from cysteine to phenylalanine. Only CDR3 DNA is held: 39 bases, read in frame from base 1. Unmatched junction bases come to 6, with V trimmed by 6 bases and J by 4 bases. Per the germline V gene (reference sequence), DFQATT is the CDR1 and SNEGSKA is the CDR2. Recombination joined TRBV20-1 with TRBJ2-5, with 9 bases aligning to TRBD1. The clonotype originates from a boy younger than two with Wiskott-Aldrich syndrome, due to receive a stem cell transplant. This sample comprised PBMCs, obtained before TCRalphabeta/CD19-depleted stem cell transplant. The CDR3 in this case is CSAKDRGGETQYF. The DNA sequence is given as TGCAGTGCAAAGGACAGGGGTGGAGAGACCCAGTACTTC.